This TCR beta chain is drawn from a study of T-cell reconstitution after alpha-beta-depleted transplantation in children. General study results and limits: One year after transplant, T-cell counts and diversity came mostly from newly produced T cells.

Preparation of the TCRbeta library used unique molecular identifiers. TCRdb processed the PCR reads anew with MiXCR; each CDR3 protein has one entry. The repertoire holds about 230,000 distinct CDR3 sequences, with 11% as singletons. The CDR3 loop spans 16 amino acids. This clonotype has just a few counts. Its antigen is still unknown. The sequence came from a child younger than two with acute myeloid leukemia, due to receive a stem cell transplant. The starting material was PBMCs, obtained before TCRalphabeta/CD19-depleted stem cell transplant. The gene calls are TRBV21-1 and TRBJ2-7; no DNA check was done on the table's D call, TRBD2. TRBV21-1 counts as a pseudogene. CDR3 in DNA: TGTGCCAGCAGCGGACCTGGGCTAGCGGCCTCCTACGAGCAGTACTTC. As protein: CASSGPGLAASYEQYF.